The 21 T cell receptor beta chains below come from one sample, sequenced in a study of blood T cell repertoires in COVID-19 (dated by TCRdb to 2020 to 2022). Library generation was performed with the immunoSEQ multiplex PCR assay. Not all clones reach the TCRdb copy of this immuneACCESS table, which keeps in-frame sequences only. Checked studies attribute under half of the gap to unresolved V genes and leave the rest unexplained. This sample gives around 170,000 clones in total; roughly 86% of them show up just once. The ten largest make up 7.5% to 10% of the sample. The sample consisted of PBMCs or T cells enriched from blood (not recorded which). These receptors all come from a woman aged 25 to 39 who had recovered from COVID-19.

The CDR3 loop is CSVFLAGGGTDTQYF. The CDR3 DNA sequence: TGCAGCGTGTTCCTAGCGGGAGGGGGCACAGATACGCAGTATTTT. The chain recombines TRBV29-1 with TRBJ2-3; 12 nucleotides align to TRBD2. The CDR3 contains 15 residues. The germline CDR1 and CDR2 sequences are SQVTM and ANQGSEA. Trimming removed 6 bases from V and 1 base from J; junction bases left unmatched: 5.

This chain uses TRBV27 with TRBJ2-1; 10 bases agree with TRBD2. The V and J ends lost 6 bases and 6 bases, in that order; junction bases with no gene match: 11. CDR3 length: 16 residues. Germline V CDR1 and CDR2: MNHEY, SMNVEV (reference sequence). CDR3 sequence reads: CASRRTGASGSNEQFF. Here the CDR3 DNA reads TGTGCCAGCAGACGTACTGGGGCTAGCGGGAGCAATGAGCAGTTCTTC.

The chain carries TRBV9 and TRBJ2-3, with 13 bases lining up with TRBD2. Germline V gene data show CDR1 as SGDLS and CDR2 as YYNGEE. Losses at the gene ends were 2 bases for V and 5 bases for J; bases not matched to a gene: 17. The CDR3 extends over 20 amino acids. As DNA, the CDR3 is TGTGCCAGCAGCGTCTCATCCAAAGTTTGGACTAGCGGGAGTCAAGATACGCAGTATTTT. As protein: CASSVSSKVWTSGSQDTQYF.

The chain has TRBV9 and TRBJ2-7, with 12 bases aligning to TRBD2. The V segment lost 1 base and the J segment 6 bases; nucleotides outside the gene matches: 5. CDR3 size: 15 residues. The V gene's germline CDR1 is SGDLS and CDR2 YYNGEE. For the CDR3, the DNA is TGTGCCAGCAGCGTATCCGGACTAGCGGGATTCGAGCAGTACTTC. The encoded protein is CASSVSGLAGFEQYF.

The V and J genes are TRBV5-1 and TRBJ2-3; TRBD2 agrees at 9 bases. CDR3 length: 17 residues. Germline loops: CDR1 SGHRS, CDR2 YFSETQ. V gave up 0 bases and J gave up 0 bases; unmatched junction bases: 5. The chain's CDR3 is CASSLGWLAGSTDTQYF. Written as DNA, the CDR3 is TGCGCCAGCAGCTTGGGTTGGCTAGCGGGAAGCACAGATACGCAGTATTTT.

This clone has just a few counts. V gene TRBV6-2 or TRBV6-3 combines with J gene TRBJ1-1; TRBD1 aligns across 9 bases. Trimming took 0 bases from V and 0 from J; bases not matched to a gene: 5. The length of the CDR3 is 17 residues. The germline V gene encodes CDR1 MNHEY and CDR2 SVGEGT. CDR3 in DNA: TGTGCCAGCAGTTACTCAAGGGACAGGGTGGTGAACACTGAAGCTTTCTTT. It yields the protein CASSYSRDRVVNTEAFF.

The chain employs TRBV7-9 and TRBJ1-4; 10 positions match TRBD1. This CDR3 contains 15 residues. J lost 6 bases, V lost 1 base, and 2 bases had no gene match. CDR1 and CDR2 from the germline V gene are SEHNR and FQNEAQ (reference sequence). CDR3 nucleotide sequence: TGTGCCAGCAGCTTAGGGGGACAGGGGTATGAAAAACTGTTTTTT. Its protein is CASSLGGQGYEKLFF.

The CDR3 DNA follows: TGTGCCAGCAGCCGACAAGGGACGGCGGGAGACACCATATATTTT. Translated, it gives CASSRQGTAGDTIYF. The chain has TRBV7-6 and TRBJ1-3; TRBD1 might be the D (5 bases). In germline, CDR1 is SGHVS, CDR2 FNYEAQ. CDR3 length: 15 amino acids. The V end was cut by 5 bases, the J end by 8 bases, with 19 bases between.

The V gene is TRBV19, the J gene TRBJ1-2; D gene unclear. Trimming shortened V by 9 bases and J by 2 bases, and 13 bases separated the two germline ends. Germline CDR1 and CDR2: LNHDA and SQIVND (reference sequence). The CDR3 contains 13 residues. The CDR3 DNA reads TGTGCCAGCCTCTCTAGAGACAACTATGGCTACACCTTC. Translated, it gives CASLSRDNYGYTF.

The chain joins TRBV18 to TRBJ1-2; weak D call: TRBD1 (6 bases). From germline, CDR1 is KGHSH and CDR2 LQKENI. The CDR3 runs to 14 residues. Between the trimmed V and J ends, which lost 6 bases and 4 bases, there was a span of 15 bases. The CDR3 region has the DNA TGTGCCAGCTCCCGAATCCAGGGGCCCTATGGCTACACCTTC. Translation gives CASSRIQGPYGYTF.

The chain carries TRBV9 and TRBJ1-4; no reliable D call. CDR1 SGDLS and CDR2 YYNGEE come from the germline V gene. The CDR3 is made up of 13 amino acids. V lost 7 bases to trimming and J lost 8 bases, with 15 bases between them. The CDR3 is CASGRSRPEKLFF. In nucleotides, the CDR3 is TGTGCCAGCGGCAGGTCTCGGCCCGAAAAACTGTTTTTT. Full variable domain (outside the CDR3, taken from reference TRBV9 and TRBJ1-4): DSGVTQTPKHLITATGQRVTLRCSPRSGDLSVYWYQQSLDQGLQFLIQYYNGEERAKGNILERFSAQQFPDLHSELNLSSLELGDSALYFCASGRSRPEKLFFGSGTQLSVL.

The chain combines TRBV4-1 with TRBJ2-7, with 8 bases identical to TRBD2. There are 16 residues in the CDR3. Germline values: CDR1 MGHRA, CDR2 YSYEKL. V trimming: 1 base; J trimming: 7 bases; junction bases outside the gene matches: 12. CDR3 sequence: CASSQGLTGGPREQYF. The CDR3, as DNA: TGCGCCAGCAGCCAAGGCCTTACGGGAGGGCCCAGGGAGCAGTACTTC.

This chain links TRBV29-1 with TRBJ1-4, with D unclear. The CDR3 covers 12 residues. Trimming cost V 5 bases and J 7 bases, with 11 bases left between them. Germline V gene data show CDR1 as SQVTM and CDR2 as ANQGSEA. CDR3 loop: CSVLTGTEKLFF. The DNA of the CDR3 is TGCAGCGTTTTAACGGGTACTGAAAAACTGTTTTTT.

This clone has just one count. The genes are TRBV23-1 and TRBJ1-2, with 8 nucleotides matching TRBD1. TRBV23-1 has ORF status, its function being uncertain. This CDR3 has 15 residues. Trimming took 3 bases from V and 3 from J; bases not matched to a gene: 6. CDR3: CASSHPTGDDYGYTF. The CDR3 nucleotides are TGCGCCAGCAGTCACCCGACAGGGGACGACTATGGCTACACCTTC.

The chain uses TRBV19 and TRBJ1-2; 9 bases are shared with TRBD1. The CDR3 sequence is 13 residues long. V lost 6 bases and J lost 3; bases outside the gene matches: 2. CDR1 LNHDA and CDR2 SQIVND come from the germline V gene (reference sequence). CDR3 nucleotide sequence: TGTGCCAGTAGCAGGACAGGGGACTATGGCTACACCTTC. It yields the protein CASSRTGDYGYTF.

The chain carries TRBV4-1 and TRBJ1-6; D not certain. Trimming took 3 bases from V and 0 from J, leaving 6 bases between them. The CDR3 contains 15 residues. From germline, CDR1 is MGHRA and CDR2 YSYEKL. In nucleotides, the CDR3 is TGCGCCAGCAGCCAGGCATCCTCCTATAATTCACCCCTCCACTTT. This translates into CASSQASSYNSPLHF.

This chain uses TRBV2 with TRBJ2-7, with 10 bases matching TRBD2. Germline values: CDR1 SNHLY, CDR2 FYNNEI. V shed 6 bases, J shed 0 bases, and the junction held 5 bases outside the gene matches. The CDR3 loop spans 15 amino acids. The CDR3 bases are TGTGCCAGCAGCTCACTAGCGGGGTTCTCCTACGAGCAGTACTTC. This gives the protein CASSSLAGFSYEQYF.

This chain joins TRBV5-6 and TRBJ2-7, with a tentative D call TRBD1 (5 bases). Germline CDR1 and CDR2: SGHDT and YYEEEE. The CDR3 runs 16 residues. Trimming cost V 0 bases and J 2 bases, with 15 bases left between them. The CDR3 loop reads CASSLASGLTPYEQYF. Here the CDR3 DNA reads TGTGCCAGCAGCTTGGCCTCAGGGCTCACCCCCTACGAGCAGTACTTC.

The chain uses TRBV2 and TRBJ2-2, with 7 nucleotides matching TRBD1. CDR1 is SNHLY, CDR2 FYNNEI, per germline. Germline trimming cut 6 bases from V and 2 bases from J; bases unmatched to any gene: 9. This CDR3 is built from 16 residues. The DNA for the CDR3 is TGTGCCAGCAGAGCTACGGACAGGATCAACACCGGGGAGCTGTTTTTT. Translation: CASRATDRINTGELFF.

The chain uses TRBV29-1 and TRBJ2-2; 7 nucleotides line up with TRBD1. Germline V gene lookup returns CDR1 SQVTM and CDR2 ANQGSEA. V lost 4 bases to trimming and J lost 6 bases; unmatched junction nucleotides: 14. The CDR3 spans 16 residues. In nucleotides, the CDR3 is TGCAGCGTTGCCGCCTCAGGGACAGTCTATGCCGGGGAGCTGTTTTTT. Its protein product is CSVAASGTVYAGELFF.

This clone appeared a few times. This rearrangement joins TRBV4-1 to TRBJ1-1; D possibly corresponds to TRBD1 (5 bases). V was cut by 4 bases and J by 5 bases, with 11 bases left in between. Germline lookup yields CDR1 MGHRA and CDR2 YSYEKL. This CDR3 has 13 residues. For the CDR3, the DNA is TGCGCCAGCAGCCCTCTGGAGGGGACTGAAGCTTTCTTT. Its protein product is CASSPLEGTEAFF.